The 21 T cell receptor beta chains below were found in one sample sequenced in a study of cytomegalovirus exposure and HLA in healthy donors. The primer mix had 60 Vbeta and 13 Jbeta primers. Sequencing used immunoSEQ multiplex PCR; TCRdb keeps in-frame clones, though not all of them. The sample comprises more than 90,000 clones, around 64% of which are singletons, and just over 8.5% rests with the top ten. Sequences were obtained from PBMCs. The receptors come from a man aged 25-40 years in good health and CMV-seropositive.

This chain links TRBV12-5 with TRBJ1-5; D is uncertain. This CDR3 spans 19 amino acids. Germline values: CDR1 LGHNT, CDR2 FRNRAP. V was pared by 0 bases and J by 2 bases, with 20 bases between. Written as DNA, the CDR3 is TGTGCTAGTGGTTTGGTACGTGAGGTGGGTACTATACGCAATCAGCCCCAGCATTTT. As protein: CASGLVREVGTIRNQPQHF.

This clone came up once. The V call is TRBV11-2, the J call TRBJ2-1; D might be TRBD1 (6 bases). Germline-derived CDR1 and CDR2 are SGHAT and FQNNGV. This CDR3 has 13 amino acids. Trimming took off 1 base at V and 12 bases at J, with 13 bases between the two ends. The CDR3 region has the DNA TGTGCCAGCAGCTTAGCAGGTCAGGGGAGGCAGTTCTTC. It is translated as CASSLAGQGRQFF.

The V and J genes are TRBV9 and TRBJ1-5, with a tentative D call TRBD1 (6 bases). The CDR3 sequence is 14 residues long. The germline gives CDR1 SGDLS, CDR2 YYNGEE. Trimming removed 0 bases at V and 5 bases at J, with 9 bases between. The CDR3 coding sequence is TGTGCCAGCAGCGTAGACGACAGGCATCAGCCCCAGCATTTT. Its protein is CASSVDDRHQPQHF.

CDR3 region: CSVEDILHGGDTDTQYF. As DNA, the CDR3 is TGCAGCGTTGAAGATATCCTCCACGGAGGGGACACAGATACGCAGTATTTT. The chain has TRBV29-1 and TRBJ2-3; D might be TRBD2 (6 bases). The CDR3 loop spans 17 amino acids. Trimming shortened V by 0 bases and J by 2 bases, and 18 bases separated the two germline ends. Looked up from germline, CDR1 is SQVTM and CDR2 is ANQGSEA.

The rearrangement uses TRBV5-6 and TRBJ2-7, with 8 bases matching TRBD2. Germline V gives CDR1 SGHDT, CDR2 YYEEEE. The CDR3 sequence is 16 residues long. Trimming took 0 bases from V and 4 from J; bases not matched to a gene: 9. CDR3 loop: CASSLARTSLIYEQYF. DNA for the CDR3: TGTGCCAGCAGCTTGGCGCGGACTAGCCTAATATACGAGCAGTACTTC.

The V gene is TRBV10-2, the J gene TRBJ2-3; TRBD2 matches 13 bases. Trimming cost V 4 bases and J 0 bases; bases outside gene matches: 7. CDR1 is WSHSY, CDR2 SAAADI, per germline. This CDR3 comprises 18 residues. As DNA, the CDR3 is TGCGCCAGCAGTGTGAGGACTAGCGGGGGATCTAGCACAGATACGCAGTATTTT. It encodes CASSVRTSGGSSTDTQYF.

This clone has more than one count but fewer than ten. The chain employs TRBV9 and TRBJ2-1; 14 bases fit TRBD2. The V and J ends lost 2 bases and 8 bases, in that order; junction bases with no gene match: 6. The CDR3 length is 16 residues. Germline V gene sequence: CDR1 SGDLS, CDR2 YYNGEE. The CDR3 coding sequence is TGTGCCAGCAGCGTCTCGGGGACTAGCGGGAGATATGAGCAGTTCTTC. Encoded protein: CASSVSGTSGRYEQFF.

The chain is built from TRBV2 and TRBJ1-1; 8 nucleotides line up with TRBD1. The CDR3 is 14 amino acids. Germline values: CDR1 SNHLY, CDR2 FYNNEI. Trimming took 7 bases from V and 1 from J; bases not matched to a gene: 5. The CDR3 loop is CASTYGQGNTEAFF. CDR3 in DNA: TGTGCCAGCACCTACGGACAGGGGAACACTGAAGCTTTCTTT.

The rearrangement joins TRBV6-1 to TRBJ1-5; a weak D match, TRBD1 (6 bases). Germline V lookup: CDR1 MNHNS, CDR2 SASEGT. V lost 3 bases and J 2 bases, leaving 11 bases between the germline ends. The CDR3 contains 15 residues. The CDR3 DNA is TGTGCCAGCAGTGAGGGGGCCAGAGGCAATCAGCCCCAGCATTTT. Protein: CASSEGARGNQPQHF.

This clone was seen more than once but under ten times. This chain joins TRBV13 and TRBJ1-1, with D possibly being TRBD1 (5 bases). Germline V lookup: CDR1 PRHDT, CDR2 FYEKMQ (reference sequence). This CDR3 spans 15 amino acids. V lost 2 bases, J lost 4 bases, and 14 bases lay in between. The CDR3 loop is CASSLKAGQSTEAFF. The CDR3, as DNA: TGTGCCAGCAGCTTAAAGGCGGGGCAGAGCACTGAAGCTTTCTTT.

V usage is TRBV6-6 and J usage is TRBJ1-2; D might be TRBD1 (5 bases). CDR1 is MNHNY, CDR2 SVGAGI, per germline (reference sequence). The CDR3 is made up of 11 amino acids. V lost 2 bases and J 14 bases, leaving 12 bases between the germline ends. The CDR3 here is CASSYGREETF. DNA of the CDR3: TGTGCCAGCAGTTACGGCAGGGAGGAAACCTTC.

In this sample, this clone turned up a few times. The chain carries TRBV28 and TRBJ1-5; D is possibly TRBD1 (6 bases). V lost 5 bases and J lost 6, with 17 bases in between. Germline values: CDR1 MDHEN, CDR2 SYDVKM. The CDR3 has 15 amino acids. The CDR3 nucleotides read TGTGCCAGCAGTAAGTACCGGGACATTCCTCAGCCCCAGCATTTT. This translates into CASSKYRDIPQPQHF.

The chain uses TRBV27 and TRBJ1-2; 8 bases line up with TRBD1. The CDR3 length is 14 residues. The V gene's germline CDR1 is MNHEY and CDR2 SMNVEV (reference sequence). V lost 0 bases and J lost 8; bases outside the gene matches: 5. This CDR3 reads CASSLSRQGKGYTF. CDR3 bases: TGTGCCAGCAGTTTATCCCGACAGGGGAAAGGCTACACCTTC.

The CDR3 protein is CASSLEIFAGGADTQYF. CDR3 bases: TGTGCCAGCAGCTTAGAGATTTTTGCGGGAGGAGCAGATACGCAGTATTTT. This chain connects TRBV7-2 to TRBJ2-3; 8 nucleotides agree with TRBD2. This CDR3 comprises 17 residues. J gave up 4 bases and V 1 base, and 10 bases lay outside the gene matches. Germline-derived CDR1 and CDR2 are SGHTA and FQGNSA.

CDR3 nucleotides: TGCAGCGTGGAGGGACAGAAGAACACTGAAGCTTTCTTT. It translates to CSVEGQKNTEAFF. The J gene is TRBJ1-1, the V gene TRBV29-1; TRBD1 matches 7 bases. Unmatched junction bases numbered 5, after V lost 6 bases and J lost 1 base. This CDR3 is built from 13 residues. Germline CDR1 reads SQVTM; CDR2 reads ANQGSEA.

A few counts support this clone. The chain joins TRBV5-1 to TRBJ1-1; 8 nucleotides agree with TRBD1. There are 13 residues in the CDR3. Per the germline V gene, CDR1 is SGHRS and CDR2 is YFSETQ. Trimming cost V 4 bases and J 5 bases; bases outside gene matches: 4. The CDR3 protein is CASSPGGGTEAFF. The CDR3 coding sequence is TGCGCCAGCAGCCCAGGGGGCGGGACTGAAGCTTTCTTT.

V and J are TRBV27 and TRBJ2-3; the match to TRBD2 covers 7 bases. This CDR3 region has 14 residues. In germline, CDR1 is MNHEY, CDR2 SMNVEV (reference sequence). The J segment lost 1 base and the V segment lost 8 bases, leaving 6 bases of the junction unmatched. The CDR3 region has the DNA TGTGCCAGCGGTGGTCTAGCGGGCACAGATACGCAGTATTTT. It specifies CASGGLAGTDTQYF.

This chain uses TRBV4-1 with TRBJ1-1, with D possibly being TRBD1 (5 bases). The V gene lost 5 bases and the J gene lost 4 bases, with 17 bases spanning the gap. CDR1 MGHRA and CDR2 YSYEKL come from the germline V gene. CDR3 size: 15 residues. The CDR3 spells CASSYSGAASTEAFF. The CDR3 DNA is TGCGCCAGCAGCTACAGCGGGGCCGCGAGCACTGAAGCTTTCTTT.

The table lists this clone with a few counts. Written as DNA, the CDR3 is TGTGCCAGCAGCCTAAGGGAGAGCACTGAAGCTTTCTTT. Its protein is CASSLRESTEAFF. This rearrangement joins TRBV27 to TRBJ1-1; D uncertain. Germline V gene sequence: CDR1 MNHEY, CDR2 SMNVEV (reference sequence). The length of the CDR3 is 13 residues. V was trimmed by 6 bases and J by 4 bases, leaving 12 bases between them.

The V and J genes are TRBV27 and TRBJ1-1; possible D gene TRBD1, 5 bases. The CDR3 covers 12 residues. The V end was cut by 4 bases, the J end by 3 bases, with 6 bases between. From germline, CDR1 is MNHEY and CDR2 SMNVEV (reference sequence). The DNA of the CDR3 is TGTGCCAGCAGTTCAGGGTACACTGAAGCTTTCTTT. Translating it yields CASSSGYTEAFF.

This clone was observed a handful of times. V usage is TRBV7-3 and J usage is TRBJ2-1; 12 bases agree with TRBD2. With V trimmed by 5 bases and J by 7 bases, 6 bases remained unmatched. This CDR3 contains 15 residues. Germline CDR1 is SGHTA and CDR2 is FQGTGA. The CDR3 loop reads CASSALAGGSNEQFF. The CDR3 bases are TGTGCCAGCAGCGCACTAGCGGGGGGTTCTAATGAGCAGTTCTTC.